Here is one TCR beta chain with its context. Its specificity is not known. Profiled with immunoSEQ multiplex PCR; TCRdb holds only in-frame clones, not every one. Found here are 80,000 to 90,000 clones, around nine tenths of them singletons; the top ten hold less than 3.5%. The germline CDR1 and CDR2 sequences are SGHRS and YFSETQ. The CDR3 is made up of 15 amino acids. V lost 4 bases, J lost 0 bases, and 13 bases lay in between. This sample is part of a study of T cell responses to AZD1222 COVID-19 vaccine. Whole-study results and caveats: Vaccine-associated CD4 TCRs spanned spike, dominant at 160-218 and 743-854. No day 14 peak samples; only post-peak repertoires were characterized. Most donors were white British, females outnumbered males, and clonal diversity was possibly underestimated.

This rearrangement joins TRBV5-1 to TRBJ1-1; D remains unclear. The sequencing used peripheral blood, collected on day 0 of AZD1222 vaccination. This TCR derives from an adult in good health. The CDR3 sequence: CASSPSANMNTEAFF. DNA of the CDR3: TGCGCCAGCAGCCCCTCTGCCAATATGAACACTGAAGCTTTCTTT.